This T cell receptor beta chain was observed in a study of shared clonotypes between healthy human individuals. Study details: There were three CD4 naive, three CD4 memory, two CD8 naive and one CD8 memory plates per donor. The study, taken as a whole, reports: Incompleteness in sorted-subset sequencing, despite large depth, was shown by rarefaction. Memory subsets had estimated richness that was generally smaller than that of naive subsets.

About 30,000 T cell genomes, or approximately 190 ng DNA, went into the sorted-subset replicate PCRs. Sequencing was performed with immunoSEQ multiplex PCR; in TCRdb, only in-frame clones are kept and a portion is missing. The sample holds about 1.5 million clones, roughly 96% seen once. This clone showed up just once. As yet, its antigen is unknown. The CDR3 extends over 15 amino acids. Unmatched junction bases numbered 5, after V lost 5 bases and J lost 4 bases. CDR1 is SGHTA and CDR2 is FQGNSA in the germline V gene. This receptor was obtained from a man aged 30-40 years in good health. The chain uses TRBV7-2 and TRBJ2-6; 7 bases are a match to TRBD1. Sequenced material: naive CD4+ T cells sorted from blood. The subset is: CD45RA+ positively selected. This CDR3 is CASSRQGSGANVLTF. The CDR3 nucleotides read TGTGCCAGCAGCCGACAGGGATCGGGGGCCAACGTCCTGACTTTC.